These T cell receptor beta chains were read from a single sample in a study of vaccination effects on CD4 cells after COVID-19. Sequenced by immunoSEQ multiplex PCR; TCRdb stores in-frame clones only, minus some. The sample includes roughly 25,000 clones, about two thirds of them seen just once. These receptors lack a known antigen. The material was CD4+ T cells from PBMCs cultured with HCoV-OC43 spike peptides, obtained before COVID-19 vaccination. These TCRs come from a human donor who received a COVID-19 vaccine. Each CDR3 is given with its conserved first and last residue. D genes are given only for firm matches. Clone size is shown for a subset of rows, as once, few, many or a class of expanded clone.

clone size,D gene,V gene,J gene,CDR3 DNA,CDR3 protein
NA,TRBD1,TRBV5-5,TRBJ1-3,TGTGCCAGCAGCCTAGACAGGGCGTTCTCTGGAAACACCATATATTTT,CASSLDRAFSGNTIYF
NA,TRBD2,TRBV30,TRBJ2-3,TGTGCCTGGAGTGGGGACAGGTGGACTAGCGGGGGCTCAAGCACAGATACGCAGTATTTT,CAWSGDRWTSGGSSTDTQYF
few,NA,TRBV19,TRBJ1-1,TGTGCCAGTAGTTTCCGACAGGTTAGATCGAACACTGAAGCTTTCTTT,CASSFRQVRSNTEAFF
NA,TRBD1,TRBV6-5,TRBJ2-7,TGTGCCAGCAGGCGAGGGGACAGGGCTATCTACGAGCAGTACTTC,CASRRGDRAIYEQYF
NA,NA,TRBV4-1,TRBJ1-2,TGCGCCAGCAGCCAACTCACCCAAGGGATTTATGGCTACACCTTC,CASSQLTQGIYGYTF
NA,NA,TRBV6-1,TRBJ2-5,TGTGCCAGCAGTGAAGGAGAGACCCAGTACTTC,CASSEGETQYF
NA,NA,TRBV5-1,TRBJ1-3,TGCGCCAGCAGCCTAGCTCCCGGGGCTGGAAACACCATATATTTT,CASSLAPGAGNTIYF
NA,TRBD2,TRBV19,TRBJ2-1,TGTGCCAGTATGAGACTAGCGGGGGACAATGAGCAGTTCTTC,CASMRLAGDNEQFF
few,NA,TRBV2,TRBJ1-1,TGTGCCAGCGCGGGCCTCGCCGGACCGAACACTGAAGCTTTCTTT,CASAGLAGPNTEAFF
few,NA,TRBV11-2,TRBJ1-1,TGTGCCAGCAGCTTAGATTTAAGTATGGGTTCGGCTTTCTTT,CASSLDLSMGSAFF
NA,NA,TRBV13,TRBJ2-5,TGTGCCAGCAGCTTAGAGAGGGACGGCGAGACCCAGTACTTC,CASSLERDGETQYF
NA,NA,TRBV21-1,TRBJ1-1,TGTGCCAGCAGCAAAGAGGGGTTGGAGGGGAACACTGAAGCTTTCTTT,CASSKEGLEGNTEAFF
few,TRBD2,TRBV2,TRBJ2-7,TGTGCCAGCGGGGGGGTTTTCTCCTACGAGCAGTACTTC,CASGGVFSYEQYF
NA,NA,TRBV14,TRBJ2-1,TGTGCCAGCAGCCCTCGAATGGGGGCGCGACGGGACAATGAGCAGTTCTTC,CASSPRMGARRDNEQFF